This T cell receptor (beta chain) is from a study of beta chain features in type 1 diabetes (dated by TCRdb to about 2018). Regarding the study in general: Mean age, gender distribution, total cell number and subset yield were not different between patients and healthy donors. Across all samples, fewer than 130 million sorted cells were examined, and cell number per subset correlated strongly with RNA yield. In the study, TCRB repertoires of sorted circulating CD4+ T cell subsets from recently diagnosed type 1 diabetes patients were compared with those of matched healthy donors. Regulatory and stem cell-like memory subsets were isolated from only 8 patients and roughly eight healthy donors, whereas naive and central memory subsets came from all 30 or so donors. Points the paper makes about the study in general: Because cDNA rather than genomic DNA was sequenced, highly expressing activated cells could have been over-represented, although no difference in activation and CD3 levels was found between groups. Because small numbers of individuals were included in the HLA sub-analyses, any influence of HLA type on TCRB rearrangement was left unresolved. A moderate but significant shortening of TCRB CDR3 length was observed in type 1 diabetes patients in all four CD4+ subsets. Naive, central memory and regulatory TCRB repertoires appeared to be more alike among patients than among healthy donors. Fewer insertions and more nucleotide deletions at VDJ recombination sites were observed in patients with type 1 diabetes, implying thymic rearrangement abnormalities. Shorter templates might be favored by PCR, yet because patient and control samples were amplified and corrected together, any such skew would affect both groups equally.

About this clone itself: What antigen it recognizes has not been identified. Base qualities were left out, and no much larger clone turns up one base away.

CDR1 and CDR2, per the germline V gene (reference sequence), are SGHNT and YYREEE. The CDR3 covers 13 residues, taking in both the cysteine and the phenylalanine. The read is trimmed to its CDR3 DNA, 39 bases read in frame from base 1. The junction carries 18 bases between V and J, which are trimmed by 4 bases and 13 bases respectively. From each donor, a single peripheral blood sample of around 0.12 L on average was drawn into heparinised tubes. Naive, central memory, regulatory and stem cell-like memory CD4+ T cells were sorted on a BD FACSAria II using a panel including CD45RO, CCR7, CD25, CD127, CD95 and CD27. Every sorted population had a purity above 95%. PBMCs were isolated right away by Lymphoprep density gradient centrifugation and were stained directly, without culture. To minimize batch effects, samples were stained and sorted in pairs, one healthy donor with one patient per experiment.

All of the isolated RNA was reverse transcribed with the High Capacity cDNA Reverse Transcription Kit, so expressed TCRB transcripts were sequenced. Naive, central memory and regulatory T cell samples underwent deep immunoSEQ sequencing, averaging around 4 million total reads per sample. After sorted cells were lysed in RLT buffer, RNA was extracted with DNase-treated RNeasy Micro or Mini kits, with the choice depending on cell number. Each cell subset was processed on its own to prevent cross-contamination, while patient and healthy donor samples were processed together. The immunoSEQ multiplex PCR was used to amplify TCRB sequences from cDNA, yielding 87-bp fragments that span the CDR3 region. Sequencing of the amplicons was performed on the Illumina HiSeq platform. On the authors' methods: Synthetic template baselines were used to correct PCR bias computationally, reads within Hamming distance 2 were collapsed together, and singletons that could not be merged were discarded. Reads were aligned to IMGT to assign V, D and J genes, CDR3 length, and insertions or deletions at six rearrangement sites. Within each subset, clonotype counts were normalized to sorted cell number, and only after that were true diversity and Gini coefficients computed with the tcR R package. The overlap coefficient, calculated on TCRB nucleotide sequences, was used to quantify repertoire sharing. Out-of-frame TCRB sequences from naive cells were analyzed to stand in for the pre-selection repertoire. TCRdb carries this immuneACCESS record with in-frame sequences only. Its versions omit some clonotypes, under half of them owing to an unresolved V gene in the studies checked, with the rest unexplained. The D gene and trimming were derived from the DNA, and the V and J assignments and clone size from that table. This sample gives hundreds of thousands of clones in total; over 11% of them show up just once. The ten top clones hold roughly 0.04% of the sample.

This clonotype originated in a man between 18 and 29 years old with type 1 diabetes. Input material: naive CD4+ T cells from blood. The sample's cell subset or site label, in plain terms: true naive CD4+ T cells. This sequence uses TRBV5-4 and TRBJ2-1; a tentative D call is TRBD1 (6 bases match). The nucleotide sequence is TGTGCCAGCAGCCCTACGCAGGGGCCCCCTCAGTTCTTC. This translates into CASSPTQGPPQFF.